Below, 8 T cell receptor beta chains from the same sample are listed, as sequenced in a study of T cells in Graves' hyperthyroidism and ophthalmopathy. Authors of the study amplified TCR beta CDR3 regions from RNA transcripts. TCR CDR3 underwent first-round RT-PCR with the HTBI primer set. TCRdb redid the calling of the multiplex PCR reads with MiXCR, one entry per CDR3 protein. The table records fewer than 650,000 distinct CDR3 sequences, approximately 15% of them present only once. The specimen was blood. The receptors were sampled from a woman between 25 and 40 years old with Graves' hyperthyroidism that later progressed to Graves' ophthalmopathy.

This clonotype occurred many times. This sequence joins TRBV7-2 and TRBJ1-6, with D perhaps matching TRBD1 (5 bases). CDR1 is SGHTA and CDR2 is FQGNSA in the germline V gene. The CDR3 runs 15 residues. V was cut by 1 base and J by 9 bases, with 13 bases left in between. DNA of the CDR3: TGTGCCAGCAGCTTAGAAGGGACTTACATTTCACCCCTCCACTTT. This encodes CASSLEGTYISPLHF.

The chain employs TRBV6-1 and TRBJ1-5; 7 bases are a match to TRBD1. This CDR3 contains 17 residues. Germline lookup yields CDR1 MNHNS and CDR2 SASEGT. The V segment lost 4 bases and the J segment 6 bases; nucleotides outside the gene matches: 15. In DNA, the CDR3 is TGTGCCAGCAGTGGGACCACACTGGCACAGGGGTTTCAGCCCCAGCATTTT. Amino acid sequence: CASSGTTLAQGFQPQHF.

The sample holds many counts of this clonotype. The rearrangement joins TRBV7-9 to TRBJ2-5; no reliable D call. The CDR3 is made up of 12 amino acids. The V and J ends lost 5 bases and 2 bases respectively, with 6 bases between them. Germline V gene data show CDR1 as SEHNR and CDR2 as FQNEAQ (reference sequence). In nucleotides, the CDR3 is TGTGCCAGCAGCGTGGAGCAAGAGACCCAGTACTTC. Protein product: CASSVEQETQYF.

This clonotype was picked up many times. The chain is built from TRBV20-1 and TRBJ2-1; 11 bases align to TRBD2. V trimming: 0 bases; J trimming: 5 bases; junction bases outside the gene matches: 3. The CDR3 runs to 15 residues. CDR1 and CDR2 (germline): DFQATT, SNEGSKA (reference sequence). The DNA of the CDR3 is TGCAGTGCTAGAGACGGGGGACTAGCGGACAATGAGCAGTTCTTC. It codes for CSARDGGLADNEQFF.

This clonotype was observed many times. J is TRBJ2-5 and V is TRBV11-3; D is perhaps TRBD2 (6 bases). V lost 5 bases, J lost 0 bases, and 19 bases lay in between. CDR1 is SGHNT, CDR2 YENEEA, per germline. This CDR3 is built from 17 residues. This chain's CDR3 is CASSPVWRALDQETQYF. The CDR3 nucleotides are TGTGCCAGCAGCCCCGTTTGGAGGGCCTTGGACCAAGAGACCCAGTACTTC.

Many counts were recorded for this clonotype. The V call is TRBV6-2 or TRBV6-3, the J call TRBJ1-2, with D uncertain. CDR1 is MNHEY, CDR2 SVGEGT, per germline. V lost 5 bases and J lost 9, with 13 bases in between. CDR3 length equals 12 residues. The CDR3 here is CASSAYQERYTF. DNA of the CDR3: TGTGCCAGCAGTGCATATCAGGAGCGCTACACCTTC.

At least ten counts were recorded for this clonotype. J is TRBJ1-2 and V is TRBV20-1; 7 nucleotides match TRBD1. The CDR3 spans 12 residues. V dropped 6 bases and J dropped 5; count of bases not matched to a gene: 6. Germline CDR1 DFQATT, CDR2 SNEGSKA (reference sequence). CDR3 in amino acids: CSAGGQLYGYTF. CDR3 sequence (DNA): TGCAGTGCGGGGGGACAGCTTTATGGCTACACCTTC.

This clonotype has ten or more counts. The chain is built from TRBV9 and TRBJ1-1, with D hard to call. Germline loops: CDR1 SGDLS, CDR2 YYNGEE. This CDR3 comprises 13 residues. V lost 0 bases to trimming and J lost 0 bases, with 3 bases between them. The DNA of the CDR3 is TGTGCCAGCAGCGTAGCTGTGAACACTGAAGCTTTCTTT. It is translated as CASSVAVNTEAFF.